This T cell receptor beta chain was observed in a study of T-cell reconstitution after alpha-beta-depleted transplantation in children. V gave up 1 base and J gave up 4 bases, with 11 bases separating them. Germline V gene data show CDR1 as SGHAT and CDR2 as FQNNGV. The CDR3 extends over 14 amino acids. As it was prepared, the TCRbeta library received unique molecular identifiers. TCRdb itself ran the PCR reads through MiXCR, one entry per CDR3 protein. The sample lists some 200,000 distinct CDR3 sequences; roughly a tenth were seen once. The V and J genes are TRBV11-2 and TRBJ2-7; no clear D. The sequencing here drew on PBMCs from the stem cell graft donor, taken from the stem cell graft. This receptor was obtained from a human donor who donated a stem cell graft to a child with acute lymphoblastic leukemia. The CDR3 spells CASSLAPWGYEQYF. As DNA, the CDR3 is TGTGCCAGCAGCTTAGCCCCATGGGGTTACGAGCAGTACTTC.